Listed below are T cell receptor beta chains from one sample, sequenced in a study of T cells in Graves' hyperthyroidism and ophthalmopathy. TCRdb re-analysed the multiplex PCR reads in MiXCR, keeping a single row per CDR3 protein. The repertoire consists of more than 550,000 distinct CDR3 sequences, with nearly 45% occurring once and the leading ten covering about 7.2%. Material for sequencing was peripheral blood or thyroid tissue (not recorded which). These receptors were taken from an adult man with Graves' disease, either hyperthyroidism or ophthalmopathy (not recorded which). CDR3s include the opening cysteine and the closing phenylalanine or tryptophan.

CDR3 length	V gene	J gene	CDR3 protein
14	TRBV29-1	TRBJ1-2	CSITQGASINGYTF
14	TRBV2	TRBJ2-5	CASSATLGEETQYF
14	TRBV20-1	TRBJ1-3	CSAPGTGVRNTIYF
12	TRBV10-2	TRBJ1-1	CATKTGGVGAFF
13	TRBV7-3	TRBJ2-5	CASSLMRRETQYF
12	TRBV29-1	TRBJ1-4	CSVESGYEKLFF
14	TRBV9	TRBJ1-4	CASSGDGPNEKLFF
16	TRBV7-9	TRBJ1-6	CASSTTDRSYNSPLHF
15	TRBV29-1	TRBJ1-5	CSVGPGQGQDQPQHF
14	TRBV20-1	TRBJ1-6	CSARDDRLNSPLHF
13	TRBV7-9	TRBJ2-7	CASSPRQSGELYF
16	TRBV25-1	TRBJ1-1	CASSVDRWQLDAEAFF
15	TRBV9	TRBJ2-7	CASSSPGSRTYEQYF
12	TRBV6-5	TRBJ2-2	CASQGPTGELFF
12	TRBV29-1	TRBJ1-1	CSVTGFRTEAFF
15	TRBV25-1	TRBJ1-6	CASSEYREYGSPLHF
17	TRBV11-2	TRBJ1-3	CASSLDRLDRAGNTIYF
14	TRBV7-9	TRBJ1-1	CASSLEGAGTEAFF
15	TRBV12-3/TRBV12-4	TRBJ1-5	CASSRTGGGNQPQHF
14	TRBV2	TRBJ1-6	CASRGTGSNSPLHF
15	TRBV20-1	TRBJ2-7	CSARSGAGVVNEQYF
15	TRBV29-1	TRBJ2-2	CSVDGGTSPIGELFF
15	TRBV20-1	TRBJ1-1	CSAKQGSRWDTEAFF
13	TRBV7-9	TRBJ1-2	CASSSEINYGYTF
18	TRBV19	TRBJ1-2	CASSMPNLATGFSYGYTF
16	TRBV9	TRBJ1-6	CASSVGGGDYNSPLHF
14	TRBV7-9	TRBJ1-3	CASTPDSYGNTIYF
12	TRBV29-1	TRBJ2-5	CSGSELQETQYF
14	TRBV6-1	TRBJ1-1	CASRLSGVDTEAFF
15	TRBV5-1	TRBJ1-1	CASSFLNSLNTEAFF
16	TRBV7-3	TRBJ2-7	CASSLGTGLATYEQYF
17	TRBV12-3/TRBV12-4	TRBJ2-7	CASSPQSLAGVVHEQYF
15	TRBV20-1	TRBJ1-3	CSARDDLHSGNTIYF
16	TRBV10-3	TRBJ2-7	CASRPLGTSGDYEQYF
13	TRBV7-9	TRBJ2-7	CASGQDLSYEQYF
15	TRBV7-9	TRBJ2-5	CASSFRGGEGETQYF
15	TRBV7-2	TRBJ1-4	CASSPGGGEASELFF
12	TRBV20-1	TRBJ1-5	CSAQGTDQPQHF
14	TRBV7-9	TRBJ1-1	CASSSNRENTEAFF
15	TRBV12-3/TRBV12-4	TRBJ2-1	CASSMLAGGPHEQFF
16	TRBV9	TRBJ1-6	CASSRQWDRGNSPLHF
15	TRBV5-1	TRBJ1-1	CASSYRIDRGTEAFF